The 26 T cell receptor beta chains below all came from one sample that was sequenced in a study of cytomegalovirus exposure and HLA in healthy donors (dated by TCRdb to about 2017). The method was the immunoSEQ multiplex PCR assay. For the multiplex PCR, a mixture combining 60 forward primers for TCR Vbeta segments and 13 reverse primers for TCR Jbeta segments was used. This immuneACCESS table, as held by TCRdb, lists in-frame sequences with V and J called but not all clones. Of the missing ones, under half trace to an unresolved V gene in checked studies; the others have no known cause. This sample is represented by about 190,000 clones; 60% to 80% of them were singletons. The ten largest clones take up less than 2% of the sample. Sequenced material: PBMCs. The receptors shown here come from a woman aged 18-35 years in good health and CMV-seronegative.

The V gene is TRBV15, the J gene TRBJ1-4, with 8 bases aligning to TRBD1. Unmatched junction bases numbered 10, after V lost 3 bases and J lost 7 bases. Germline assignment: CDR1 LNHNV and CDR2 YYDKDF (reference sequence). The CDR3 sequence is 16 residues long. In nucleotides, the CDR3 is TGTGCCACCAGCAGTTCCCCGGGACAGGTGACTGAAAAACTGTTTTTT. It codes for CATSSSPGQVTEKLFF.

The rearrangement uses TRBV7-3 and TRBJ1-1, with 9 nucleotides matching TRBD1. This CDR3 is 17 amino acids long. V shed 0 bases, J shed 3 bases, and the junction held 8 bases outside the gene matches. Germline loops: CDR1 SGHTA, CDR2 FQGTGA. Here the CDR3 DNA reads TGTGCCAGCAGCTTAACGGAGACAGGGGGTGGGTACACTGAAGCTTTCTTT. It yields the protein CASSLTETGGGYTEAFF.

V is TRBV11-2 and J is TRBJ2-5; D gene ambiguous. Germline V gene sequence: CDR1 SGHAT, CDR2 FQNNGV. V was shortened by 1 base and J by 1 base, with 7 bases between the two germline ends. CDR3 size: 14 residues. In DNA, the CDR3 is TGTGCCAGCAGCTTAGGTCGCGGCCAAGAGACCCAGTACTTC. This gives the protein CASSLGRGQETQYF. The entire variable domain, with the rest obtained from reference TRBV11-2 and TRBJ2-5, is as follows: EAGVAQSPRYKIIEKRQSVAFWCNPISGHATLYWYQQILGQGPKLLIQFQNNGVVDDSQLPKDRFSAERLKGVDSTLKIQPAKLEDSAVYLCASSLGRGQETQYFGPGTRLLVL.

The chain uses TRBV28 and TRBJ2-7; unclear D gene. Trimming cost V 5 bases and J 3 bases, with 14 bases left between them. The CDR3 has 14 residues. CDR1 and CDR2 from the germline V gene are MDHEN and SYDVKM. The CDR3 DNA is TGTGCCAGCAGTCCCCTGGCAGAAAGCTACGAGCAGTACTTC. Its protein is CASSPLAESYEQYF.

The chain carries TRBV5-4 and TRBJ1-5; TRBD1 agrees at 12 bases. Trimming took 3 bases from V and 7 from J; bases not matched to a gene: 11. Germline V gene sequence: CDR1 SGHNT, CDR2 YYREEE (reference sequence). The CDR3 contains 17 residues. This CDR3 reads CASSSYPGTGGEQPQHF. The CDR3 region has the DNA TGTGCCAGCAGCTCCTACCCCGGGACAGGGGGCGAACAGCCCCAGCATTTT.

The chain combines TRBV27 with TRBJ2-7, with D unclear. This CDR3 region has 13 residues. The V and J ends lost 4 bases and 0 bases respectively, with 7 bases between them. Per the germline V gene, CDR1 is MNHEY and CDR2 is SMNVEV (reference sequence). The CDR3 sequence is CASSSPYSYEQYF. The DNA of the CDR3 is TGTGCCAGCAGTTCCCCCTACTCCTACGAGCAGTACTTC.

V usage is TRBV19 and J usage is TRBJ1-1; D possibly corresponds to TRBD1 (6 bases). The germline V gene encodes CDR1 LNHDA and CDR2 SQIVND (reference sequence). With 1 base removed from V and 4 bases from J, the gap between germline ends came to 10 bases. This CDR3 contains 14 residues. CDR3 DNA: TGTGCCAGTAGTATAGGGGGGCAGAGCACTGAAGCTTTCTTT. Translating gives CASSIGGQSTEAFF.

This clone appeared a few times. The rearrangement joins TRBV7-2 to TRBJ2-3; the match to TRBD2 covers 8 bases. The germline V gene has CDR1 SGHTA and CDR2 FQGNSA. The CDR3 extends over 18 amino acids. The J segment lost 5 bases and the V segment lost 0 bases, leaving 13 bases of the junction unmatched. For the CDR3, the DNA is TGTGCCAGCAGCTTAGCGCGGACTAGCAGACGGGCGGGAGATACGCAGTATTTT. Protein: CASSLARTSRRAGDTQYF.

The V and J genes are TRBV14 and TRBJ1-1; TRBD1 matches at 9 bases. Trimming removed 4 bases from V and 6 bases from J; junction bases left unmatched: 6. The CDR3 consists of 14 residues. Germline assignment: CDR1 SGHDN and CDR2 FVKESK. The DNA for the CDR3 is TGTGCCAGCAGCCTCGGGACAGGGTTACCTGAAGCTTTCTTT. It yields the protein CASSLGTGLPEAFF.

The CDR3 reads CATSPSGQPQHF. The CDR3 DNA follows: TGTGCCACGTCACCATCGGGTCAGCCCCAGCATTTT. The genes are TRBV27 and TRBJ1-5, with D uncertain. The CDR3 is 12 amino acids. Trimming stripped 10 bases from V and 6 bases from J, with 13 bases between. Germline CDR1 and CDR2: MNHEY and SMNVEV (reference sequence).

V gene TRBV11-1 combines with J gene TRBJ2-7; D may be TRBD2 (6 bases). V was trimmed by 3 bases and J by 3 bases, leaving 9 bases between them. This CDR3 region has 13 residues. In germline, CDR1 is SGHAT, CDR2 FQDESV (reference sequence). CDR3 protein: CASSLAEGYEQYF. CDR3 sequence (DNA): TGTGCCAGCAGCTTGGCGGAGGGCTACGAGCAGTACTTC.

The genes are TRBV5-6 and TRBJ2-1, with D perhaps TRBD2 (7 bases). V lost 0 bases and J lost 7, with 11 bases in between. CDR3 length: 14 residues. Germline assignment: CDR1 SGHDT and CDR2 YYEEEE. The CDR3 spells CASSLVEGGNEQFF. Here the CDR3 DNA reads TGTGCCAGCAGCTTGGTTGAGGGGGGGAATGAGCAGTTCTTC.

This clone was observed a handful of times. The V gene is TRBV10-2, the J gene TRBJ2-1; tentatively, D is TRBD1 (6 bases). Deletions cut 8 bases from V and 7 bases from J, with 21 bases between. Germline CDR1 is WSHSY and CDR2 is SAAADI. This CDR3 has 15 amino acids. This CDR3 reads CASLMTGRELNEQFF. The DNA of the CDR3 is TGCGCCAGCCTTATGACAGGCAGGGAGTTGAATGAGCAGTTCTTC.

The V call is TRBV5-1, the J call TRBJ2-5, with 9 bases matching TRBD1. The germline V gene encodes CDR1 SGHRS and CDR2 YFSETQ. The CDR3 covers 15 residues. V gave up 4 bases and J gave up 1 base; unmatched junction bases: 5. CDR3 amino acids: CASSGTGPLQETQYF. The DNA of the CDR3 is TGCGCCAGCAGCGGGACAGGGCCCCTCCAAGAGACCCAGTACTTC.

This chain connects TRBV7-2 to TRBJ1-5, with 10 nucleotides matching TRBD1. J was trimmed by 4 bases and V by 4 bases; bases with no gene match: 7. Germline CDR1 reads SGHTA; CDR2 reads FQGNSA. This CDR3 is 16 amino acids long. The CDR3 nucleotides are TGTGCCAGCAGCTCAGGGACAGGGGTAGGGAATCAGCCCCAGCATTTT. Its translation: CASSSGTGVGNQPQHF. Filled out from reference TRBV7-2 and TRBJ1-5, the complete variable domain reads GAGVSQSPSNKVTEKGKDVELRCDPISGHTALYWYRQSLGQGLEFLIYFQGNSAPDKSGLPSDRFSAERTGGSVSTLTIQRTQQEDSAVYLCASSSGTGVGNQPQHFGDGTRLSIL.

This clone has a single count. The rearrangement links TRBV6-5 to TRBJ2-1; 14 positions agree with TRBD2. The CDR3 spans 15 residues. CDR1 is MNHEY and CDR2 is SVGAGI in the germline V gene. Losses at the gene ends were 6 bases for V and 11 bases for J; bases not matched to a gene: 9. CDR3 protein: CASRPPGTSGSKQFF. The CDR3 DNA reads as TGTGCCAGCAGACCCCCAGGGACTAGCGGGAGCAAGCAGTTCTTC.

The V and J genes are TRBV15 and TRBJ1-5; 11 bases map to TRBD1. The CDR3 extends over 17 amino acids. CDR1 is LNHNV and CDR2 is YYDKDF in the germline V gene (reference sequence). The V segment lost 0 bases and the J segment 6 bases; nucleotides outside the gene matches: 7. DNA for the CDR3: TGTGCCACCAGCAGAGATCCAAGGACAGGGGGCTTTCAGCCCCAGCATTTT. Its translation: CATSRDPRTGGFQPQHF.

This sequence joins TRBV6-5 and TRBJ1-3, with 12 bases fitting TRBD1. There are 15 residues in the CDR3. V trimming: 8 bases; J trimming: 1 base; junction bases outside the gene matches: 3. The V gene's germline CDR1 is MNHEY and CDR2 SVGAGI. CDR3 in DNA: TGTGCCAGCCTGGGACAGGGGGCGTCTGGAAACACCATATATTTT. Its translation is CASLGQGASGNTIYF.

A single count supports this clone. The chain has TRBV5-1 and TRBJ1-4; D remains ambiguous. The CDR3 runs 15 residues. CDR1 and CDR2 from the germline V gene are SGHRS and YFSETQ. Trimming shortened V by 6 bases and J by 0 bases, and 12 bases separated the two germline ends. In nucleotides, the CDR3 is TGCGCCAGCAAATCTGGAGATGCAACTAATGAAAAACTGTTTTTT. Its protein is CASKSGDATNEKLFF.

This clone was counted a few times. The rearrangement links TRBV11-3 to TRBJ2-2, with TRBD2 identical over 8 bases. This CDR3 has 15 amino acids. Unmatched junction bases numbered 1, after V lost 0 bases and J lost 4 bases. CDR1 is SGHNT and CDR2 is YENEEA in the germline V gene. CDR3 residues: CASSLDGTSTGELFF. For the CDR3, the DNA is TGTGCCAGCAGCTTAGATGGGACTAGCACCGGGGAGCTGTTTTTT. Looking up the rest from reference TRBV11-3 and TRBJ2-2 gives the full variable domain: EAGVVQSPRYKIIEKKQPVAFWCNPISGHNTLYWYLQNLGQGPELLIRYENEEAVDDSQLPKDRFSAERLKGVDSTLKIQPAELGDSAVYLCASSLDGTSTGELFFGEGSRLTVL.

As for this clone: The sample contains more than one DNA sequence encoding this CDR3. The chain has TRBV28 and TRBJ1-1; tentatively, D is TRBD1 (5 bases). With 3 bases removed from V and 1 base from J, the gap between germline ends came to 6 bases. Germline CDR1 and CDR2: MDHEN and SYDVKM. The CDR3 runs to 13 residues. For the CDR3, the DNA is TGTGCCAGCAGTTTGGGGGGGAACACTGAAGCTTTCTTT. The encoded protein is CASSLGGNTEAFF.

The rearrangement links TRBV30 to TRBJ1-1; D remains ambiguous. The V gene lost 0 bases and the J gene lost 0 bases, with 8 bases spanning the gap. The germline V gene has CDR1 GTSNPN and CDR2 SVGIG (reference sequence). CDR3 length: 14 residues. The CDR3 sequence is CAWSVPEMNTEAFF. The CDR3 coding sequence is TGTGCCTGGAGTGTACCAGAAATGAACACTGAAGCTTTCTTT.

The CDR3 bases are TGTGCCAGCAGCTTCCCGAACAGCGAGCAGTACTTC. This encodes CASSFPNSEQYF. The chain links TRBV7-6 to TRBJ2-7; no reliable D call. This CDR3 comprises 12 residues. Trimming stripped 3 bases from V and 6 bases from J, with 9 bases between. Germline CDR1 and CDR2: SGHVS and FNYEAQ.

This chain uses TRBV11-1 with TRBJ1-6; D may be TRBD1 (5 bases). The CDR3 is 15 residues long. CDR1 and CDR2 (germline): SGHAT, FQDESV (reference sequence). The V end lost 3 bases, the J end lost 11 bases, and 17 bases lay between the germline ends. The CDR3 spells CASSFTSTGRAPLHF. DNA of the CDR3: TGTGCCAGCAGCTTCACCTCCACCGGCAGGGCACCCCTCCACTTT.

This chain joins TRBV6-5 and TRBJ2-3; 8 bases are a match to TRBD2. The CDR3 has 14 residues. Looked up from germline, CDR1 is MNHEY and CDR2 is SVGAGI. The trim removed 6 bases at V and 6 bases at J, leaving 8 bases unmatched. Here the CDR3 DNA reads TGTGCCAGCAGACTGGGGGGGACTAGTGATACGCAGTATTTT. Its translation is CASRLGGTSDTQYF.

Here the CDR3 DNA reads TGTGCCAGCAGTGAAGAGGGGTCCTATGGCTACACCTTC. It translates to CASSEEGSYGYTF. This rearrangement joins TRBV2 to TRBJ1-2, with a possible D match to TRBD1 (5 bases). Trimming stripped 1 base from V and 4 bases from J, with 7 bases between. The CDR3 is 13 residues long. Per germline, CDR1 SNHLY and CDR2 FYNNEI. The full variable domain, with the rest looked up from reference TRBV2 and TRBJ1-2, is EPEVTQTPSHQVTQMGQEVILRCVPISNHLYFYWYRQILGQKVEFLVSFYNNEISEKSEIFDDQFSVERPDGSNFTLKIRSTKLEDSAMYFCASSEEGSYGYTFGSGTRLTVV.